Reported below is one T cell receptor (beta chain). The record originates from a study of blood T cell repertoires in COVID-19. Per the study methods: Amplification with reference gene primers provided the estimates of nucleated cell counts. This table comes from immunoSEQ multiplex PCR, and its TCRdb copy is limited to in-frame clones, with some not included. D and trimming come from the DNA, and the V and J calls and clone size come from that table. This sample has 250,000 or so clones, with just under 85% found just once. The CDR3 loop spans 17 amino acids. V was clipped by 3 bases and J by 5 bases; unmatched bases: 10. Germline loops: CDR1 SGHVS, CDR2 FNYEAQ.

Sequenced material: peripheral blood. This sequence was found in a man aged 50 to 60 with acute or convalescent COVID-19. The chain uses TRBV7-6 and TRBJ2-2, with TRBD1 matching 9 bases. CDR3 sequence: CASSFPEDRGHTGELFF. The CDR3 DNA follows: TGTGCCAGCAGCTTCCCCGAGGACAGGGGACATACCGGGGAGCTGTTTTTT.